These 2 T cell receptor beta chains were sequenced from one sample in a study of blood T cell repertoires in COVID-19. Measured with immunoSEQ multiplex PCR; TCRdb has only the in-frame clones, and not every one. Counted here are under 130,000 clones, 87% occurring once; the ten biggest clones make up 3.1%. The sequenced sample was peripheral blood. The receptors shown here come from a man in his fifties or sixties in a cohort sampled during active COVID-19.

The V call is TRBV2, the J call TRBJ2-1; 14 bases agree with TRBD2. The CDR3 has 16 residues. From germline, CDR1 is SNHLY and CDR2 FYNNEI. Trimming cost V 6 bases and J 3 bases; bases outside gene matches: 4. The CDR3 is CASRTSGGAHYNEQFF. The CDR3 DNA reads TGTGCCAGCAGGACTAGCGGGGGGGCCCACTACAATGAGCAGTTCTTC.

The chain couples TRBV28 to TRBJ1-5, with D tentatively TRBD1 (6 bases). The V gene lost 6 bases and the J gene lost 2 bases, with 17 bases spanning the gap. The CDR3 covers 16 residues. Germline loops: CDR1 MDHEN, CDR2 SYDVKM. CDR3 protein: CASSRDSGHGNQPQHF. The CDR3 DNA follows: TGTGCCAGCAGCCGAGACTCGGGACACGGCAATCAGCCCCAGCATTTT.